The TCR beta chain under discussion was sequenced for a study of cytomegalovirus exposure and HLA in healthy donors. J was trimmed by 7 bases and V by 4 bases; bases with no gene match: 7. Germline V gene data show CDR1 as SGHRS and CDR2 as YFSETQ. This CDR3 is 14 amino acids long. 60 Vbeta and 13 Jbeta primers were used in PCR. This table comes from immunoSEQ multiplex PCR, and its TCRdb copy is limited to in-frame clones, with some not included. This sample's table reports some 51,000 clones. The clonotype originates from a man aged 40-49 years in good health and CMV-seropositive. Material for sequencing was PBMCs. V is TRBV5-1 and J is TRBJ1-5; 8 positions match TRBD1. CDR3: CASSPDRVDQPQHF. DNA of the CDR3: TGCGCCAGCAGCCCGGACAGGGTGGACCAGCCCCAGCATTTT.